A selection of T cell receptor beta chains follows, all from one sample in a study of Ad26.COV2.S vaccination and SARS-CoV-2 variants. Here immunoSEQ multiplex PCR was the method, and the copy in TCRdb shows in-frame clones only, minus some. This repertoire shows under 300,000 clones, approximately 88% found once; its top ten account for 2.9%. The sample was peripheral blood, taken in a trial of Ad26.COV2.S vaccine versus placebo. These receptors all stem from a person aged 18-65 years who received the Ad26.COV2.S COVID-19 vaccine or a placebo. Both conserved end residues are part of each CDR3. A D gene is named only where the DNA matches it firmly. Part of the rows lack a size; the others show once, few, many or a class for expanded clones.

V gene	clone size	CDR3 length	D gene	J gene	CDR3 DNA	CDR3 protein
TRBV3-1/TRBV3-2	NA	16	TRBD1	TRBJ2-4	TGTGCCAGCAGCTCTGGCCGGGACAGGGGGCGGAACATTCAGTACTTC	CASSSGRDRGRNIQYF
TRBV12-3/TRBV12-4	NA	13	NA	TRBJ1-5	TGTGCCAGCAGTCCCTTCCTCAATCTAGCCCAGCATTTT	CASSPFLNLAQHF
TRBV29-1	NA	15	NA	TRBJ1-2	TGCAGCGTCCTCACGGGGGGGGTAGAAGGCTATGGCTACACCTTC	CSVLTGGVEGYGYTF
TRBV25-1	NA	13	TRBD1	TRBJ1-2	TGTGCCAGCAGTGAAAAGACAGGGCGCGGCTACACCTTC	CASSEKTGRGYTF
TRBV18	NA	19	TRBD2	TRBJ2-3	TGTGCCAGCTCACCAGGACTAGCGGGGTTAACTCGAACCACAGATACGCAGTATTTT	CASSPGLAGLTRTTDTQYF
TRBV29-1	many	13	NA	TRBJ1-6	TGCAGCGTTTCTGAGGGGGAGGGTTCACCCCTCCACTTT	CSVSEGEGSPLHF
TRBV14	NA	14	NA	TRBJ2-1	TGTGCCAGCAGCCAAGGGCAGATCTACAATGAGCAGTTCTTC	CASSQGQIYNEQFF
TRBV7-2	NA	16	NA	TRBJ2-2	TGTGCCAGCAGCTTAGGTTTTACTGGGGGGACCGGGGAGCTGTTTTTT	CASSLGFTGGTGELFF
TRBV11-2	NA	13	NA	TRBJ1-5	TGTGCCAGCAGCTTAGGGGCTTATCAGCCCCAGCATTTT	CASSLGAYQPQHF
TRBV7-9	NA	14	NA	TRBJ2-7	TGTGCCAGCAGTCTTGGGACTGTCGAGTACGAGCAGTACTTC	CASSLGTVEYEQYF
TRBV30	many	13	NA	TRBJ2-3	TGTGCCTGGAGTCGAGCCGGATCAGATACGCAGTATTTT	CAWSRAGSDTQYF
TRBV14	NA	15	TRBD1	TRBJ1-6	TGTGCCAGCAGCCAAGCCGGGACAGTCAATTCACCCCTCCACTTT	CASSQAGTVNSPLHF
TRBV7-3	NA	13	NA	TRBJ2-5	TGTGCCAGCAGCTTCGGACTAACCGAGACCCAGTACTTC	CASSFGLTETQYF
TRBV7-3	NA	15	NA	TRBJ1-6	TGTGCCAGCAGCTTACTGGGGGGGACTAATTCACCCCTCCACTTT	CASSLLGGTNSPLHF
TRBV9	NA	15	NA	TRBJ2-6	TGTGCCAGCAGCGTAGCAGGGACGGGGGCCAACGTCCTGACTTTC	CASSVAGTGANVLTF
TRBV19	NA	14	NA	TRBJ1-1	TGTGCCAGTAGTCTACAGACGGTAAGCACTGAAGCTTTCTTT	CASSLQTVSTEAFF
TRBV5-1	NA	17	NA	TRBJ2-3	TGCGCCAGCAGCTTGCTAAGTCTAGCGAGAAGCACAGATACGCAGTATTTT	CASSLLSLARSTDTQYF
TRBV2	few	11	NA	TRBJ1-2	TGTGCCAGCAGTCAGGCTTATGGCTACACCTTC	CASSQAYGYTF
TRBV18	NA	16	TRBD1	TRBJ2-2	TGTGCCAGCTCACCTTCGACAGGGCGGACGACCGGGGAGCTGTTTTTT	CASSPSTGRTTGELFF
TRBV18	NA	11	NA	TRBJ2-2	TGTGCCACGAGTAACACCGGGGAGCTGTTTTTT	CATSNTGELFF
TRBV5-8	NA	14	NA	TRBJ2-3	TGTGCCAGCAGCTTTCGCGGACTCACAGATACGCAGTATTTT	CASSFRGLTDTQYF
TRBV7-2	NA	13	NA	TRBJ1-1	TGTGCCAGCAGCGCCGTGGTGTCCTCTGAAGCTTTCTTT	CASSAVVSSEAFF
TRBV27	NA	12	NA	TRBJ1-5	TGTGCCAGCAGTTTCAGAGGTCAGCCCCAGCATTTT	CASSFRGQPQHF
TRBV9	NA	16	NA	TRBJ2-1	TGTGCCAGCAGCGCGTTAGTCGCTTACTCCTACAATGAGCAGTTCTTC	CASSALVAYSYNEQFF
TRBV4-2	NA	16	TRBD1	TRBJ2-3	TGTGCCAGCAGCCAAGATGGGACAGGGGGCCCAGATACGCAGTATTTT	CASSQDGTGGPDTQYF
TRBV5-4	NA	16	NA	TRBJ1-1	TGTGCCAGCAGCTTGGCCAAAACAGGGTGGGGCCCTGAAGCTTTCTTT	CASSLAKTGWGPEAFF
TRBV6-5	NA	13	NA	TRBJ1-1	TGTGCCAGCACCATGGGGGCACTCACTGAAGCTTTCTTT	CASTMGALTEAFF
TRBV6-2/TRBV6-3	NA	16	NA	TRBJ1-3	TGTGCCAGCAGCCTCAAGGCTGCGATCTCTGGAAACACCATATATTTT	CASSLKAAISGNTIYF
TRBV5-1	NA	14	NA	TRBJ2-1	TGCGCCAGCAGTTGGGCCGGGTTAAACAATGAGCAGTTCTTC	CASSWAGLNNEQFF
TRBV20-1	NA	11	TRBD1	TRBJ2-7	TGCAGCCTACAGGGGAACCACGAGCAGTACTTC	CSLQGNHEQYF
TRBV9	NA	17	TRBD1	TRBJ1-4	TGTGCCAGCAGCCAAGGACAGGGTTGGTATGGGGATGAAAAACTGTTTTTT	CASSQGQGWYGDEKLFF
TRBV6-2/TRBV6-3	NA	16	NA	TRBJ2-1	TGTGCCAGCAGTTACTCGAGTTTTCCGCCGTTCGATGAGCAGTTCTTC	CASSYSSFPPFDEQFF
TRBV19	NA	19	TRBD1	TRBJ1-1	TGTGCCAGTAGTATTCTTCCGGCAGGGGAGGGGGCTTTGAACACTGAAGCTTTCTTT	CASSILPAGEGALNTEAFF
TRBV12-3/TRBV12-4	NA	12	NA	TRBJ1-1	TGTGCCAGCAGTTTTATCCGGGGAGAGCCTTTCTTT	CASSFIRGEPFF
TRBV11-2	NA	18	TRBD2	TRBJ2-3	TGTGCCAGCAGTCGTTTTCAGGGGACTAGCGGGCTGACAGATACGCAGTATTTT	CASSRFQGTSGLTDTQYF
TRBV10-1	NA	15	NA	TRBJ1-4	TGCGCCAGCAGTGAGTCCTGGGGGACTAATGAAAAACTGTTTTTT	CASSESWGTNEKLFF
TRBV6-4	NA	17	NA	TRBJ1-3	TGTGCCAGCAGTGAGGCGGGAGCGATCAACTCTGGAAACACCATATATTTT	CASSEAGAINSGNTIYF
TRBV12-3/TRBV12-4	NA	13	TRBD1	TRBJ1-5	TGTGCCAGCAGACAGGGGGCGCGGCAGCCCCAGCATTTT	CASRQGARQPQHF
TRBV7-8	NA	15	NA	TRBJ2-1	TGTGCCAGCACGATGCACCGGGCCAGGGGGGATGAGCAGTTCTTC	CASTMHRARGDEQFF
TRBV29-1	NA	15	NA	TRBJ2-3	TGCAGCGTCCAATCACAGGGGAGGAGCACAGATACGCAGTATTTT	CSVQSQGRSTDTQYF
TRBV12-5	NA	14	NA	TRBJ2-1	TGTGCTAGTGGTTTGGGCAGCGGTAACAATGAGCAGTTCTTC	CASGLGSGNNEQFF